This entry lists 17 T cell receptor beta chains sequenced from one sample in a study of CD8+CD57+ T cells in acquired aplastic anemia. In patients chosen for sequencing, flow cytometry had shown CD8+CD57+ cell expansion. Profiles of TCR beta VDJ and CDR3 were generated from a genomic DNA template. Using its own MiXCR run on the reads, TCRdb lists one record per CDR3 protein. This table has fewer than 200,000 distinct CDR3 sequences, around 50% appearing once. Material for sequencing was sorted CD4+, CD8+, or CD8+CD57+ T cells (not recorded which) from PBMCs. The receptors originated from a human donor with aplastic anemia.

This clonotype was seen many times. The genes are TRBV5-1 and TRBJ2-3; 8 nucleotides align to TRBD2. Germline CDR1 is SGHRS and CDR2 is YFSETQ. This CDR3 has 16 residues. The V gene end was trimmed by 1 base and the J gene end by 1 base; junction bases not matched to a gene: 5. The CDR3 loop reads CASSLSTGGGTDTQYF. DNA of the CDR3: TGCGCCAGCAGCTTGTCGACGGGGGGGGGCACAGATACGCAGTATTTT.

Details on this clonotype: Just one base apart from a much larger clone, this may be a read error. The rearrangement links TRBV5-1 to TRBJ1-3; the match to TRBD1 covers 7 bases. The CDR3 has 15 residues. J was trimmed by 2 bases and V by 4 bases; bases with no gene match: 6. Germline CDR1 and CDR2: SGHRS and YFSETQ. The CDR3 reads CASSGGTAPGNTIYF. The CDR3 bases are TGCGCCAGCAGCGGTGGGACAGCCCCTGGAAACACCATATATTTT. Full variable domain (missing parts from reference TRBV5-1 and TRBJ1-3): KAGVTQTPRYLIKTRGQQVTLSCSPISGHRSVSWYQQTPGQGLQFLFEYFSETQRNKGNFPGRFSGRQFSNSRSEMNVSTLELGDSALYLCASSGGTAPGNTIYFGEGSWLTVV.

This clonotype was seen only a few times. The CDR3 here is CASTYNDGVDGYTF. The DNA of the CDR3 is TGTGCCAGCACCTACAACGATGGGGTTGATGGCTACACCTTC. The chain combines TRBV28 with TRBJ1-2; unclear D gene. The CDR3 runs 14 residues. The ends were cut back, 7 bases at V and 6 bases at J, with 18 bases in the middle. Germline CDR1 is MDHEN and CDR2 is SYDVKM.

This clonotype was recorded many times. The J gene is TRBJ2-3, the V gene TRBV5-6; no definite D call. From germline, CDR1 is SGHDT and CDR2 YYEEEE. This CDR3 is 12 amino acids long. Trimming took 2 bases from V and 3 from J, leaving 4 bases between them. CDR3 amino acids: CASSFLTDTQYF. CDR3 nucleotide sequence: TGTGCCAGCAGCTTTCTTACAGATACGCAGTATTTT.

The chain couples TRBV27 to TRBJ1-2; D possibly corresponds to TRBD1 (5 bases). The CDR3 contains 15 residues. In germline, CDR1 is MNHEY, CDR2 SMNVEV (reference sequence). Trimming took off 1 base at V and 2 bases at J, with 11 bases between the two ends. Written as DNA, the CDR3 is TGTGCCAGCAGTTTATTGGGGGTGGACAACTATGGCTACACCTTC. It yields the protein CASSLLGVDNYGYTF.

This clonotype came up once. The rearrangement links TRBV10-3 to TRBJ2-3, with D possibly matching TRBD1 (6 bases). V was clipped by 4 bases and J by 6 bases, with 14 bases between them. Germline assignment: CDR1 ENHRY and CDR2 SYGVKD. The CDR3 has 14 amino acids. In DNA, the CDR3 is TGTGCCATCAGTGCAAGACAGGTGGGGGATACGCAGTATTTT. It yields the protein CAISARQVGDTQYF.

This clonotype was detected only a few times. One base away lies a much larger clone, so this may be a sequencing read error. The chain has TRBV5-8 and TRBJ2-7; possible D gene TRBD2, 6 bases. The CDR3 is 13 residues long. The germline V gene has CDR1 SGHTS and CDR2 YDEGEE. The CDR3 sequence: CTSSLTGDREQYF. CDR3 coding DNA: TGTACCAGCAGCTTAACGGGGGACCGCGAGCAGTACTTC.

CDR3 DNA sequence: TGTGCCAGCAGGGGCGATAGCAATCAGCCCCAGCATTTT. This codes for CASRGDSNQPQHF. The chain combines TRBV2 with TRBJ1-5; no clear D. The CDR3 contains 13 residues. The V end lost 6 bases, the J end lost 0 bases, and 6 bases lay between the germline ends. Looked up from germline, CDR1 is SNHLY and CDR2 is FYNNEI.

This chain links TRBV7-9 with TRBJ1-1, with 8 bases matching TRBD1. This CDR3 contains 12 residues. V lost 6 bases and J lost 6; bases outside the gene matches: 3. Germline CDR1 SEHNR, CDR2 FQNEAQ (reference sequence). The CDR3 DNA reads TGTGCCAGCAGGGGACAGGCAGCTGAAGCTTTCTTT. It translates to CASRGQAAEAFF.

V is TRBV7-4 and J is TRBJ2-7; D may be TRBD1 (6 bases). From germline, CDR1 is SGHVT and CDR2 SQSDAQ. V was trimmed by 5 bases and J by 3 bases, leaving 14 bases between them. The CDR3 totals 14 residues. As DNA, the CDR3 is TGTGCCAGCAGCCGGACAGCTCCCAACTACGAGCAGTACTTC. It translates to CASSRTAPNYEQYF.

Note on this clonotype: The missing conserved phenylalanine or tryptophan at the end of this CDR3 makes a read error likely. The limits of the CDR3 on the DNA are not certain, so only TCRdb's listed CDR3 is given. The rearrangement uses TRBV7-4 and TRBJ1-2; the table names TRBD1, a call not compared with the DNA. Ends included, the CDR3 has 8 residues. Germline V gene sequence: CDR1 SGHVT, CDR2 SQSDAQ. This CDR3 reads CASSLLGL.

The chain employs TRBV7-2 and TRBJ2-7, with D possibly being TRBD1 or TRBD2 (6 bases each). The CDR3 is 14 amino acids. The V gene lost 2 bases and the J gene lost 6 bases, with 14 bases spanning the gap. Germline values: CDR1 SGHTA, CDR2 FQGNSA. The CDR3, as DNA: TGTGCCAGCAGCTTAAGGGGGGACACTTCCGAGCAGTACTTC. This sequence encodes CASSLRGDTSEQYF.

This clonotype has ten or more counts. The CDR3 here is CSAGLVAGETQYF. The CDR3 DNA sequence: TGCAGTGCCGGACTAGTGGCGGGAGAGACCCAGTACTTC. This chain uses TRBV20-1 with TRBJ2-5; 7 positions agree with TRBD2. V lost 6 bases and J lost 4; bases outside the gene matches: 8. Germline-derived CDR1 and CDR2 are DFQATT and SNEGSKA (reference sequence). The length of the CDR3 is 13 residues.

With respect to this clonotype: Just one base apart from a much larger clone, this may be a read error. V gene TRBV5-1 combines with J gene TRBJ1-1, with D maybe TRBD1 (6 bases). Germline lookup yields CDR1 SGHRS and CDR2 YFSETQ. This CDR3 spans 13 amino acids. The CDR3 DNA sequence: TGCGCCAGCAGCCCACGGACAGAACTTGAAGCTTCCTTT. Translated: CASSPRTELEASF.

In regard to this clonotype: A read error may explain this, as a much larger clone is one base away. This chain links TRBV24-1 with TRBJ1-5; 10 positions match TRBD1. Germline loops: CDR1 KGHDR, CDR2 SFDVKD. The CDR3 extends over 14 amino acids. CDR3 nucleotides: TGTGCCACCAGTGATGGACAGGGGGATTGGCCCCGGCATTTT. It translates to CATSDGQGDWPRHF.

This clonotype was observed at least ten times. J is TRBJ2-7 and V is TRBV10-1; 11 bases match TRBD1. CDR1 is WNHNN, CDR2 SYGVQD, per germline (reference sequence). The V gene end was trimmed by 2 bases and the J gene end by 4 bases; junction bases not matched to a gene: 7. This CDR3 has 16 amino acids. CDR3 sequence (DNA): TGCGCCAGCAGTGAGCCGATGGGGACAGGGGGATACGAGCAGTACTTC. Protein: CASSEPMGTGGYEQYF.

CDR3 bases: TGCGCCAGCAGTCCGACTAGCGGGGCAGAGACCCAGTACTTC. This sequence encodes CASSPTSGAETQYF. The V gene is TRBV10-2, the J gene TRBJ2-5, with 11 bases fitting TRBD2. The germline V gene encodes CDR1 WSHSY and CDR2 SAAADI. With 5 bases clipped from V and 4 bases from J, the junction kept 3 bases outside the gene matches. The CDR3 consists of 14 residues.